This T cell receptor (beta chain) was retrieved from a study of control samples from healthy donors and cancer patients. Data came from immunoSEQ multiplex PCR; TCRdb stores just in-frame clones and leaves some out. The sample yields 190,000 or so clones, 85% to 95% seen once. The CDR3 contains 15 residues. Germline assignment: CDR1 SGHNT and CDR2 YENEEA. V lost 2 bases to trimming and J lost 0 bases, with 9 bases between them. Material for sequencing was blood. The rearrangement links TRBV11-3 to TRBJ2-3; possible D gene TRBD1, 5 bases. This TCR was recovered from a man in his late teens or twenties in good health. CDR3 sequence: CASSLQGYSTDTQYF. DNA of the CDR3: TGTGCCAGCAGCTTACAGGGATATAGCACAGATACGCAGTATTTT. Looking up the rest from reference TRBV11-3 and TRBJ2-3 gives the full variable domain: EAGVVQSPRYKIIEKKQPVAFWCNPISGHNTLYWYLQNLGQGPELLIRYENEEAVDDSQLPKDRFSAERLKGVDSTLKIQPAELGDSAVYLCASSLQGYSTDTQYFGPGTRLTVL.